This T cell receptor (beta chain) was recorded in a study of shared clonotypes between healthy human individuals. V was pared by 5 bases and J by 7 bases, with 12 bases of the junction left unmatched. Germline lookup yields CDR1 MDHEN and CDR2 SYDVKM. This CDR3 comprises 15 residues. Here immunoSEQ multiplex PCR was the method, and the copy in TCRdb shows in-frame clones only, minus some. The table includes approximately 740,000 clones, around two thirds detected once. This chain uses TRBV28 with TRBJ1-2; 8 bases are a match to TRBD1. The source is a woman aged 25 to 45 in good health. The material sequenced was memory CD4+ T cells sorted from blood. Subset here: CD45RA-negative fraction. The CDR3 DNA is TGTGCCAGCAGTCCCACAGGGGGAGTTGCGTTTGGCTACACCTTC. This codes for CASSPTGGVAFGYTF.